The present T cell receptor (beta chain) was sequenced within a study of vaccination effects on CD4 cells after COVID-19. As to this clone: Its target is unknown.

J was trimmed by 6 bases and V by 4 bases; bases with no gene match: 10. The CDR3 is 15 residues long. Germline CDR1 is KGHSH and CDR2 is LQKENI. Peptide-pool stimulation followed by sequencing identified expanded antigen-specific CD4+ clonotypes in the ViraFEST assay. The culture ran for around 10 days before CD4+ T cells were isolated. Vaccine recipients, nucleocapsid antibody negative, had no prior SARS-CoV-2 infection. The repertoire was sequenced with immunoSEQ multiplex PCR; TCRdb's copy has only in-frame clones and lacks some. The sample includes more than 20,000 clones, approximately 77% seen only once; the top ten take just under 20%.

This clonotype was sampled from a human donor who received a COVID-19 vaccine. The V gene is TRBV18, the J gene TRBJ2-7; 9 bases map to TRBD2. Source: CD4+ T cells from PBMCs cultured with HCoV-NL63 spike peptides, taken before COVID-19 vaccination. In nucleotides, the CDR3 is TGTGCCAGCTCACACAATAGCGGGAGTGTCGTCGAGCAGTACTTC. Translating it yields CASSHNSGSVVEQYF.